This T cell receptor beta chain was obtained from a study of control samples from healthy donors and cancer patients. The data were produced by immunoSEQ multiplex PCR, yet TCRdb's version contains in-frame clones alone and is incomplete. The sample shows about 140,000 clones, roughly nine tenths of them seen only once. This clone showed up just once. CDR3 length: 13 residues. Deletions cut 6 bases from V and 2 bases from J, with 7 bases between. In germline, CDR1 is LNHDA, CDR2 SQIVND (reference sequence). The chain carries TRBV19 and TRBJ1-4; the D is unclear. This receptor was taken from a woman in her 30s in good health. The sequenced sample was blood. DNA of the CDR3: TGTGCCAGTAGGGGAGTGACTAATGAAAAACTGTTTTTT. Translated, it gives CASRGVTNEKLFF.